Sequencing of this T cell receptor beta chain was carried out in a study of blood T cell repertoires in COVID-19 (dated by TCRdb to the early 2020s). About the study as a whole: The collaborator samples originated in the United States, Italy and Spain and spanned the acute and convalescent phases of COVID-19. A de-identified subject ID, COVID-19 status, age in years and sex were almost always included in the sample metadata. The prospective study material was composed of cDNA or gDNA derived from T cells, B-cell-depleted T cells, or PBMCs. Where HLA class I and class II types were available, the types were taken from metadata supplied by the sample provider, not from assay-based typing. The repertoires were released in a freely available public database intended as a resource for research on the immune response to SARS-CoV-2. Samples came from the ongoing ImmuneRACE study (first 160 participants) plus 1,254 subjects from 6 global collaborators. Deeply sampled blood TCRbeta repertoires from subjects exposed to, actively infected with, or recovered from COVID-19 were included in the dataset.

Remarks on this clone: Its antigen remains undetermined. No base quality values were provided; no much bigger clone lies one nucleotide off.

Whole blood was collected in K2EDTA tubes by collaborating institutions according to the institutions' own protocols. For TCRbeta analysis, collaborator samples were shipped as frozen whole blood, as isolated PBMCs, or as DNA extracted from either sample type. Overall study outcomes, separate from this receptor: How much clinical and demographic metadata was included differed by source and by participant, and the metadata was provided uncurated.

The immunoSEQ Assay, a bias-controlled multiplex PCR, was used to amplify TCRbeta CDR3 regions from genomic DNA. Turning to the authors' computational methods: Nucleated cell counts per sample were estimated from amplification of reference gene primers within the assay. To quantify the absolute abundance of each unique TCRbeta CDR3 rearrangement, sequence reads were collapsed and filtered. Productive Simpson clonality was computed per sample as the square root of Simpson's diversity index over productive rearrangements. This immuneACCESS table, as held by TCRdb, lists in-frame sequences with V and J called but not all clones. Of the missing ones, under half trace to an unresolved V gene in checked studies; the others have no known cause. The DNA was the basis for D and trimming; V, J and clone size are from that table. This sample lists 150,000 to 170,000 clones; 76% were detected once. About 4% of the sample lies in the top ten.

This clonotype originated in a woman at least 80 years old with acute or convalescent COVID-19. What was sequenced was peripheral blood.

CDR3 region: CASSEDTWGLADRQYF. The nucleotide sequence is given as TGTGCCAGCAGTGAAGACACATGGGGTCTAGCGGACCGGCAGTACTTC. The V and J genes are TRBV2 and TRBJ2-7, with 7 junctional bases fitting TRBD2. The CDR3 runs 16 amino acids, cysteine and phenylalanine included. Left in the record is the CDR3 DNA by itself, 48 bases read in frame from the first base. For CDR1 and CDR2, the germline V gene lists SNHLY and FYNNEI. Trimmed from V: 1 base; trimmed from J: 9 bases; junction bases lacking a gene match: 15.